The subject of this entry is one TCR beta chain. Its antigen is not known. The protocol was immunoSEQ multiplex PCR, while the TCRdb copy is restricted to in-frame clones and leaves out a portion. The top ten hold around 6% of the sample, which has around 150,000 clones, approximately 91% seen once. The data belong to a study of T cell responses to AZD1222 COVID-19 vaccine. Study results and limitations: White British people made up most donors, females outnumbered males, and clonal diversity was possibly underestimated. Seropositive status at baseline applied to only a handful of AZD1222 recipients. CD4 TCRs associated with vaccination spanned spike, dominating at 160-218 and 743-854. After two AZD1222 doses, spike-specific TCR breadth and depth rose versus day 0.

Here the sequenced sample was peripheral blood, taken on day 0 of AZD1222 vaccination. The source is an adult in good health.

In DNA form, the CDR3 reads TGTGCCAGCAGCAAAGTTAGATGCCCCTCCTACGAGCAGTACTTC. Its translation is CASSKVRCPSYEQYF. The chain is built from TRBV21-1 and TRBJ2-7; TRBD2, as called in the table, went unchecked against the DNA. TRBV21-1 is shown as a pseudogene. The CDR3 is 15 amino acids.